This T cell receptor beta chain was captured in a study of cytomegalovirus exposure and HLA in healthy donors. Study background: The roughly 110 validation repertoires matched the 500 to 750 first-cohort repertoires in platform, a later analysis reported. Study conclusions and caveats: There were 164 TCR beta chains listed as cytomegalovirus-associated.

Germline V lookup: CDR1 SGHTA, CDR2 FQGTGA. J gave up 1 base and V 4 bases, and 0 bases lay outside the gene matches. The CDR3 has 14 residues. In regard to this clone: As yet, its antigen is unknown.

The table came from immunoSEQ multiplex PCR; TCRdb's copy has only in-frame clones and leaves some out. The sample holds 150,000 to 200,000 clones, approximately 84% seen once. This receptor was identified in a woman aged 18-29 years in good health and CMV-seropositive. The sample taken for sequencing was PBMCs. The J gene is TRBJ2-3, the V gene TRBV7-3; 9 bases match TRBD2. CDR3 in amino acids: CASSSSGGTDTQYF. The CDR3 DNA is TGTGCCAGCAGCTCTAGCGGGGGCACAGATACGCAGTATTTT.